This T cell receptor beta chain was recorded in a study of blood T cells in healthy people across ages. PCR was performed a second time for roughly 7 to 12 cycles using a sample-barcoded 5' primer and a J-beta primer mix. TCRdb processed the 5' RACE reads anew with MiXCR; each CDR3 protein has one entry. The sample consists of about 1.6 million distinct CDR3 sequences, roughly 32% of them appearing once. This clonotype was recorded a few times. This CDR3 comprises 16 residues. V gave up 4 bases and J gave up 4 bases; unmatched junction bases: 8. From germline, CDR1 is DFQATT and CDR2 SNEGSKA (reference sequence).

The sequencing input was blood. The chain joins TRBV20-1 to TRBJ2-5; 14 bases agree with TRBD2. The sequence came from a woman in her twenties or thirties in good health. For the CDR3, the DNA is TGCAGTGCTAACCAACCGGGACTAGCGGGAGTAGAGACCCAGTACTTC. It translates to CSANQPGLAGVETQYF.